This TCR beta chain appears in the sequencing data of a study of technical replicates of blood from several donors. TCRdb's copy holds only in-frame clones and misses some; the assay was immunoSEQ multiplex PCR. The sample includes approximately 92,000 clones, roughly 96% of them seen just once. This CDR3 has 17 residues. V was trimmed by 0 bases and J by 2 bases, leaving 18 bases between them. Germline loops: CDR1 SGDLS, CDR2 YYNGEE. V and J are TRBV9 and TRBJ2-7, with D tentatively TRBD1 (5 bases). The receptor was derived from a human donor in good health. Sequenced: T cells isolated from PBMCs. This chain's CDR3 is CASSVGLAGHPTYEQYF. The CDR3 DNA reads TGTGCCAGCAGCGTAGGGCTCGCAGGGCACCCCACCTACGAGCAGTACTTC.